This passage covers 10 T cell receptor beta chains from one sample sequenced in a study of human T cells and chemical hapten exposure. Time point defined: patch test 1, 2 weeks after DPC sensitization. Noted treatment: therapeutic diphenylcyclopropenone sensitization with weekly scalp DPC. TCRdb re-called the RACE reads through MiXCR, storing one row per CDR3 protein. This table holds roughly 180,000 distinct CDR3 sequences, about 20% found once. The starting material was whole blood, obtained in connection with sensitization to the hapten diphenylcyclopropenone (DPC). The source is a woman aged 50 to 65 with alopecia areata. Some clones in this sample may be carry-over from other donors' samples.

The V call is TRBV29-1, the J call TRBJ2-3; D unclear. The CDR3 is 12 amino acids. V shed 7 bases and J shed 2 bases, with 10 bases lying between them. Per germline, CDR1 SQVTM and CDR2 ANQGSEA. The CDR3: CSAQRVTDTQYF. The CDR3 DNA is TGCAGCGCCCAACGCGTCACAGATACGCAGTATTTT.

The CDR3 nucleotides read TGTGCCAGCGCCGGGTTACACGGAGCCTACGAGCAGTACTTC. Translation gives CASAGLHGAYEQYF. This rearrangement joins TRBV7-8 to TRBJ2-7; D not certain. The germline V and J ends were trimmed by 8 bases and 2 bases, with 16 bases remaining between them. The length of the CDR3 is 14 residues. CDR1 SGHVS and CDR2 FQNEAQ come from the germline V gene.

This clonotype has just a few counts. This chain connects TRBV2 to TRBJ2-2; TRBD2 might be the D (6 bases). CDR3 length equals 14 residues. Germline V gene sequence: CDR1 SNHLY, CDR2 FYNNEI. V gave up 7 bases and J gave up 6 bases, with 15 bases separating them. The CDR3 protein is CASKISGLAGELFF. CDR3 sequence (DNA): TGTGCCAGCAAAATTAGCGGTCTCGCCGGGGAGCTGTTTTTT.

This chain joins TRBV29-1 and TRBJ2-1, with D perhaps TRBD1 (5 bases). This CDR3 has 14 amino acids. V lost 8 bases and J lost 8, with 22 bases in between. Germline values: CDR1 SQVTM, CDR2 ANQGSEA. The CDR3 region is CSFWAYTTGDEQFF. The CDR3 DNA reads as TGCAGCTTCTGGGCCTATACTACAGGCGATGAGCAGTTCTTC.

This chain links TRBV12-3 or TRBV12-4 with TRBJ1-1; D may be TRBD1 (6 bases). Trimming left V 5 bases short and J 1 base short, with 11 bases between. The CDR3 is made up of 14 amino acids. The CDR3 DNA reads TGTGCCAGCAGTCCGGGGGGGGCGAACACTGAAGCTTTCTTT. This encodes CASSPGGANTEAFF.

The genes are TRBV10-3 and TRBJ1-1; D is possibly TRBD1 (6 bases). The V end lost 4 bases, the J end lost 5 bases, and 14 bases lay between the germline ends. The CDR3 totals 14 residues. CDR1 and CDR2 from the germline V gene are ENHRY and SYGVKD. Here the CDR3 reads CAISGGQGYTEAFF. CDR3 in DNA: TGTGCCATCAGTGGGGGGCAGGGTTATACTGAAGCTTTCTTT.

This clonotype was counted only a few times. This chain uses TRBV20-1 with TRBJ1-5; 7 bases map to TRBD1. The CDR3 is 14 residues long. The V gene end was trimmed by 5 bases and the J gene end by 6 bases; junction bases not matched to a gene: 10. Germline lookup yields CDR1 DFQATT and CDR2 SNEGSKA (reference sequence). The CDR3 protein is CSAPLTGSGQPQHF. The CDR3 bases are TGCAGTGCTCCCCTGACAGGGTCGGGTCAGCCCCAGCATTTT.

This clonotype has just a few counts. The CDR3 nucleotides read TGTGCCAGTAGTATCGGGACTAGCGGGAGGAGGAATGAGCAGTTCTTC. Translating it yields CASSIGTSGRRNEQFF. The gene calls are TRBV19 and TRBJ2-1; 15 bases fit TRBD2. The CDR3 length is 16 residues. Germline assignment: CDR1 LNHDA and CDR2 SQIVND (reference sequence). After removal of 3 bases from V and 7 bases from J, the junction contained 4 bases not matched to a gene.

The chain links TRBV29-1 to TRBJ1-1; D is unclear. Germline V CDR1 and CDR2: SQVTM, ANQGSEA. This CDR3 is built from 17 residues. V was pared by 2 bases and J by 1 base, with 20 bases between. CDR3 sequence: CSVEYLEARLTNTEAFF. The CDR3 region has the DNA TGCAGCGTTGAATACCTAGAAGCCCGACTTACGAACACTGAAGCTTTCTTT.

This clonotype was found a few times. The genes are TRBV5-1 and TRBJ2-7, with 7 bases that match TRBD2. Germline V CDR1 and CDR2: SGHRS, YFSETQ. V gave up 0 bases and J gave up 4 bases; unmatched junction bases: 7. The CDR3 contains 15 residues. CDR3 sequence (DNA): TGCGCCAGCAGCTTGGACACTGGGGGGGTTTACGAGCAGTACTTC. Translation gives CASSLDTGGVYEQYF.